This T cell receptor beta chain was documented in a study of human T cells and chemical hapten exposure. Study summary: Yields of TCR per sample differed, chiefly owing to small differences in pooled library volume.

Germline values: CDR1 MDHEN, CDR2 SYDVKM. The CDR3 covers 12 residues. The junction had 2 bases not matched to a gene; V was cut back by 8 bases and J by 5 bases. Using its own MiXCR run on the RACE reads, TCRdb lists one record per CDR3 protein. The repertoire holds 340,000 or so distinct CDR3 sequences, with 5.5% to 8% as singletons. Specified time point: patch test 1, 2 weeks after DPC sensitization. As to treatment: therapeutic diphenylcyclopropenone sensitization with weekly scalp DPC. This clonotype was counted ten times or more. Sequencing used whole blood, obtained in connection with sensitization to the hapten diphenylcyclopropenone (DPC). V usage is TRBV28 and J usage is TRBJ2-3; 9 bases agree with TRBD2. The receptor's source is a young woman with alopecia areata. Some clones in this sample may be carry-over from other donors' samples. The CDR3 DNA reads as TGTGCCAGCCTAGCGGGGTTAGATACGCAGTATTTT. Its translation: CASLAGLDTQYF.